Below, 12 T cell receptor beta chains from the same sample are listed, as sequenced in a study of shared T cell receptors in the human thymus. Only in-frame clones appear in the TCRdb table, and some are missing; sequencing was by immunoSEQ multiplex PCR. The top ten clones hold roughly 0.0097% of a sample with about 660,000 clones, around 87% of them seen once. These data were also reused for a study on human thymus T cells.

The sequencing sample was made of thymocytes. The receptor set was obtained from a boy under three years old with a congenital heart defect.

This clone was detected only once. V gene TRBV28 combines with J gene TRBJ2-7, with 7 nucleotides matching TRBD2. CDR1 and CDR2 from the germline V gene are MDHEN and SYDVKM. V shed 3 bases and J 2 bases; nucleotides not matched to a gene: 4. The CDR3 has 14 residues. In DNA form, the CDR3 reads TGTGCCAGCAGTTTGCCAGCGGGACCCTACGAGCAGTACTTC. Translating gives CASSLPAGPYEQYF.

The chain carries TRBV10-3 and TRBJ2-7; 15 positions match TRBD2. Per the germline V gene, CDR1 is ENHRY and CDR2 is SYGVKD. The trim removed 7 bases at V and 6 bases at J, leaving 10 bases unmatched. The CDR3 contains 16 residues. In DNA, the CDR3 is TGTGCCATCAACCCAGGACTAGCGGGAGGGTTTAGCGAGCAGTACTTC. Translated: CAINPGLAGGFSEQYF.

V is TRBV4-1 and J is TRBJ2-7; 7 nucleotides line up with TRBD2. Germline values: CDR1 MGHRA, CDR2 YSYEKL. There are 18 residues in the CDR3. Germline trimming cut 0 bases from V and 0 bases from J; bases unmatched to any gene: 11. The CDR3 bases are TGCGCCAGCAGCCAAGATCGCGGGGGTTCCGGGGGCTCCTACGAGCAGTACTTC. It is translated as CASSQDRGGSGGSYEQYF.

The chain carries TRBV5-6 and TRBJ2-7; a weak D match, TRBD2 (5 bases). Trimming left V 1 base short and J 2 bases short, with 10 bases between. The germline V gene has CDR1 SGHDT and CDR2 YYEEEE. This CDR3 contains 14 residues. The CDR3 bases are TGTGCCAGCAGCTTGCGGGGTACCCCCTACGAGCAGTACTTC. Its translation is CASSLRGTPYEQYF.

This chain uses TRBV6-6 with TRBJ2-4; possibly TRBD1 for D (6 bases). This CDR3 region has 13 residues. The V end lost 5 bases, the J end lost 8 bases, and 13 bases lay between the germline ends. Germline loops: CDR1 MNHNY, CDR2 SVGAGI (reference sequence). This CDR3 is CASSPDRSYIQYF. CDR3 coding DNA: TGTGCCAGCAGTCCCGACAGGTCTTACATTCAGTACTTC.

CDR3 region: CASSLVAGASNQPQHF. The CDR3 DNA follows: TGTGCCAGCAGCTTAGTGGCGGGGGCGAGCAATCAGCCCCAGCATTTT. This chain joins TRBV7-9 and TRBJ1-5; the D gene is possibly TRBD1 (6 bases). Germline V lookup: CDR1 SEHNR, CDR2 FQNEAQ (reference sequence). The CDR3 runs to 16 residues. The ends were cut back, 1 base at V and 1 base at J, with 11 bases in the middle. Looking up the rest from reference TRBV7-9 and TRBJ1-5 gives the full variable domain: DTGVSQNPRHKITKRGQNVTFRCDPISEHNRLYWYRQTLGQGPEFLTYFQNEAQLEKSRLLSDRFSAERPKGSFSTLEIQRTEQGDSAMYLCASSLVAGASNQPQHFGDGTRLSIL.

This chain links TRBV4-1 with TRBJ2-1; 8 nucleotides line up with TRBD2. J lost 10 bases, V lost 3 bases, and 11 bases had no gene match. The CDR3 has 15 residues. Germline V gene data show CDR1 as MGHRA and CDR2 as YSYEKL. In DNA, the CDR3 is TGCGCCAGCAGCCAGACAACGGGACTAGTGGGGGAGCAGTTCTTC. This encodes CASSQTTGLVGEQFF.

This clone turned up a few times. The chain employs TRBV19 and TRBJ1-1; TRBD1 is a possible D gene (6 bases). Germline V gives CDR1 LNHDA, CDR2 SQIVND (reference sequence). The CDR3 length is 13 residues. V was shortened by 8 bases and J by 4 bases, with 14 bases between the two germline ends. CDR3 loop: CASGIGTTTEAFF. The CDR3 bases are TGTGCCAGTGGAATCGGGACAACCACTGAAGCTTTCTTT.

The CDR3 loop is CATSRGPADTEAFF. The CDR3 coding sequence is TGTGCCACCAGCAGAGGTCCCGCGGACACTGAAGCTTTCTTT. The chain recombines TRBV15 with TRBJ1-1; D unclear. V was pared by 1 base and J by 3 bases, with 9 bases between. Germline V gene data show CDR1 as LNHNV and CDR2 as YYDKDF (reference sequence). This CDR3 region has 14 residues.

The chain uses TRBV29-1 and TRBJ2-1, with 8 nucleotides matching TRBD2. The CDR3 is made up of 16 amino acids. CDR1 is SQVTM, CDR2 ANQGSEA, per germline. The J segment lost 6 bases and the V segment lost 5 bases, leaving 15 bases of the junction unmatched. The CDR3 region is CSVPHPLSREVNEQFF. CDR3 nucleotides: TGCAGCGTTCCACACCCCCTCTCGCGGGAGGTCAATGAGCAGTTCTTC.

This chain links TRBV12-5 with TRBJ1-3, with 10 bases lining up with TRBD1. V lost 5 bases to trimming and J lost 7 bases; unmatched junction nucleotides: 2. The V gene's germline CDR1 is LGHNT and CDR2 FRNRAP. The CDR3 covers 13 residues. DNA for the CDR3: TGTGCTAGTGGTCCGGGACAGGGGAACACCATATATTTT. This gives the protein CASGPGQGNTIYF.

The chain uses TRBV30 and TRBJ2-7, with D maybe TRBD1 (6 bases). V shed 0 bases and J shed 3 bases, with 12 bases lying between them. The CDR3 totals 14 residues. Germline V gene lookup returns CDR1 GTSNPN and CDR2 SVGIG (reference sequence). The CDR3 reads CAWSVGAGLYEQYF. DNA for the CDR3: TGTGCCTGGAGTGTGGGGGCAGGGCTCTACGAGCAGTACTTC.